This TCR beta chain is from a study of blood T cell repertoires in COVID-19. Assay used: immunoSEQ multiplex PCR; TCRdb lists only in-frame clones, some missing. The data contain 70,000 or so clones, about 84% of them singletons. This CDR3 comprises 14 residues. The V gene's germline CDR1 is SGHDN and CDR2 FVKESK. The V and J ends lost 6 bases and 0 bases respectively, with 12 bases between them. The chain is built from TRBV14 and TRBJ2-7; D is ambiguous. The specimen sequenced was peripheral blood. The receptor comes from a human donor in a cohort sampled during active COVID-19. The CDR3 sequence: CASSRTTLSYEQYF. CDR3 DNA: TGTGCCAGCAGTCGAACTACACTCTCCTACGAGCAGTACTTC.